Below, one T cell receptor (beta chain) is given with its context. What it recognizes is unknown. This record comes from a study of T cell responses to AZD1222 COVID-19 vaccine. Germline V gene sequence: CDR1 SGHKS, CDR2 YYEKEE (reference sequence). Trimming cost V 4 bases and J 3 bases, with 14 bases left between them. The CDR3 extends over 15 amino acids. Sequencing was performed with immunoSEQ multiplex PCR; in TCRdb, only in-frame clones are kept and a portion is missing. The sample lists about 120,000 clones; around 89% were seen once. Findings of the study overall: Clonal diversity may have been underestimated in mostly white British donors.

The receptor was isolated from an adult who received the AZD1222 COVID-19 vaccine. The chain carries TRBV5-5 and TRBJ1-5; D might be TRBD1 (5 bases). Sample: peripheral blood, taken 28 days after the second AZD1222 dose. The CDR3 DNA reads as TGTGCCAGCAGCCCTGTGACAGCTAACAATCAGCCCCAGCATTTT. Its translation is CASSPVTANNQPQHF.